A selection of T cell receptor beta chains follows, all from one sample in a study of brain metastases from non-small cell lung cancer. Clones were sequenced by immunoSEQ multiplex PCR, and TCRdb holds only the in-frame ones, with some missing. The sample records 3,700 or so clones, roughly 85% being singletons. Input material: primary lung tumor tissue. The receptor source for this set is a donor at least 40 years old with non-small cell lung cancer. Both conserved end residues are trimmed from each CDR3. Each record gives: J gene, clone size, V gene, CDR3 protein. Size is omitted from some rows. Given values are once, few, many or a class for expanded clones.

>TRBJ1-3|-|TRBV6-1
ASSEQVTSGNTIY
>TRBJ1-6|-|TRBV18
ASCPDRDGSPLH
>TRBJ1-1|-|TRBV5-1
ASSRDSEAF
>TRBJ2-7|once|TRBV13
ASSLDMRAGGAYEQY
>TRBJ2-1|-|TRBV20-1
SAIRGEQF
>TRBJ2-5|-|TRBV6-2/TRBV6-3
ASSYFPAGRTQETQY
>TRBJ1-5|few|TRBV6-6
ASTHGRDKGWPQH
>TRBJ1-2|-|TRBV7-8
ASSVDGNYGYT
>TRBJ1-3|-|TRBV11-2
ASSTSTASGRRGNTIY
>TRBJ2-7|-|TRBV10-3
AISESPPSGGAGEQY
>TRBJ1-3|once|TRBV2
ASRRTPFLTNWASGNTIY
>TRBJ2-7|-|TRBV28
ASSLQGYEQY
>TRBJ2-2|-|TRBV25-1
ASTYSSGGAGELF
>TRBJ2-5|once|TRBV5-4
ASSFAGGDETQY
>TRBJ1-1|-|TRBV7-9
ASSFEYRESAF
>TRBJ1-1|-|TRBV5-1
ASSPDREGKNTEAF
>TRBJ1-1|-|TRBV7-2
ASSLYRGDTEAF
>TRBJ2-7|-|TRBV15
ATSRDTGGPYEQY
>TRBJ1-6|-|TRBV5-6
ASSLGGSYNSPLH
>TRBJ2-7|-|TRBV7-9
ASSLDEWSYEQY
>TRBJ2-7|once|TRBV7-9
DSSLQGLHEQY
>TRBJ1-2|-|TRBV5-5
ASSRPGQPYGYT
>TRBJ1-1|-|TRBV9
ASSVSRGTEAF